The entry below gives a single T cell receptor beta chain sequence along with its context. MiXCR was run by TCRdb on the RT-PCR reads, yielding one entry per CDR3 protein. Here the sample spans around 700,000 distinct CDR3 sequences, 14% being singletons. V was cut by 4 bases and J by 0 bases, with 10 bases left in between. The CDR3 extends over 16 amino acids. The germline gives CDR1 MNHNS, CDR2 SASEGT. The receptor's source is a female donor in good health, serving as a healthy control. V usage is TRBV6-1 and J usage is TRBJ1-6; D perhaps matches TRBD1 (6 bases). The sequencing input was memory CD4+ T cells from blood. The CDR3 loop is CASSVDRSSYNSPLHF. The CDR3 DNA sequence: TGTGCCAGCAGTGTCGACAGGAGCTCCTATAATTCACCCCTCCACTTT.